Listed below are T cell receptor beta chains from one sample, sequenced in a study of a mutant IDH1 vaccine in newly diagnosed glioma. The table came from immunoSEQ multiplex PCR; TCRdb's copy has only in-frame clones and leaves some out. Of under 150,000 clones listed, 90% are singletons. The antigens of these receptors remain unknown. The specimen was PBMCs, collected from a glioma patient whose treatment included an IDH1 peptide vaccine. The receptors stem from a woman in her forties or fifties with glioma. Both conserved end residues are part of each CDR3. A D gene is named only where the DNA matches it firmly. Size is omitted from some rows. Given values are once, few, many or a class for expanded clones.

J: TRBJ1-5
D: -
size: -
V: TRBV19
DNA: TGTGCCAGTAGTATAGGGTCCAGGGAGATCGATCAGCCCCAGCATTTT
CDR3: CASSIGSREIDQPQHF

J: TRBJ2-2
D: -
size: -
V: TRBV9
DNA: TGTGCCAGCAGCGTAGGAGGGACCGGGGAGCTGTTTTTT
CDR3: CASSVGGTGELFF

J: TRBJ1-5
D: -
size: few
V: TRBV28
DNA: TGTGCCAGCAGCTCCACGAGGGGAGGATACGATCAGCCCCAGCATTTT
CDR3: CASSSTRGGYDQPQHF

J: TRBJ1-1
D: TRBD1
size: few
V: TRBV5-4
DNA: TGTGCCAGCAGCATCTTCGGACAGGCCAACACTGAAGCTTTCTTT
CDR3: CASSIFGQANTEAFF

J: TRBJ2-7
D: TRBD1
size: -
V: TRBV7-9
DNA: TGTGCCAGCAGCCCGACAGGGTTTCCCTACGAGCAGTACTTC
CDR3: CASSPTGFPYEQYF

J: TRBJ2-2
D: TRBD1
size: -
V: TRBV18
DNA: TGTGCCAGCTCCTGGGACAGGTCGAACACCGGGGAGCTGTTTTTT
CDR3: CASSWDRSNTGELFF

J: TRBJ1-1
D: -
size: -
V: TRBV28
DNA: TGTGCCAGCAGCATTTCCCACCCCGAGAACACTGAAGCTTTCTTT
CDR3: CASSISHPENTEAFF

J: TRBJ2-5
D: TRBD1
size: -
V: TRBV10-3
DNA: TGTGCCTCAACGCCGGGACAGGGCAAAGAGACCCAGTACTTC
CDR3: CASTPGQGKETQYF

J: TRBJ2-5
D: TRBD2
size: -
V: TRBV18
DNA: TGTGCCAGCTCAACTAGGTCTGGGCTAGCGGGAGCGTGGGAGACCCAGTACTTC
CDR3: CASSTRSGLAGAWETQYF

J: TRBJ2-2
D: -
size: -
V: TRBV7-6
DNA: TGTGCCAGCAGCTTAGCGGTTGGGGGTTTGAACACCGGGGAGCTGTTTTTT
CDR3: CASSLAVGGLNTGELFF

J: TRBJ1-5
D: TRBD1
size: few
V: TRBV19
DNA: TGTGCCAGTAATAATCCGGGACAGTACCTTCAAAGGCCCCAGCATTTT
CDR3: CASNNPGQYLQRPQHF

J: TRBJ2-7
D: TRBD2
size: once
V: TRBV7-3
DNA: TGTGCCAGCAGCTCTAGCGGGAGTCCCGCCTACGAGCAGTACTTC
CDR3: CASSSSGSPAYEQYF

J: TRBJ2-7
D: TRBD1
size: -
V: TRBV10-3
DNA: TGTGCCATCAGTGGACAGGGGAGCTCCTACGAGCAGTACTTC
CDR3: CAISGQGSSYEQYF

J: TRBJ1-5
D: -
size: -
V: TRBV6-6
DNA: TGTGCCAGCAATGAGCTTTATAGCAATCAGCCCCAGCATTTT
CDR3: CASNELYSNQPQHF

J: TRBJ2-5
D: -
size: -
V: TRBV5-6
DNA: TGTGCCAGCAGCTTCCGGGACATACAAGAGACCCAGTACTTC
CDR3: CASSFRDIQETQYF

J: TRBJ2-1
D: TRBD1
size: -
V: TRBV7-9
DNA: TGTGCCAGCAGCTTGACAGGGGTCTCAAATGAGCAGTTCTTC
CDR3: CASSLTGVSNEQFF

J: TRBJ2-7
D: -
size: -
V: TRBV5-1
DNA: TGCGCCAGCAGCCCCCTCGGGAGCTCCTACGAGCAGTACTTC
CDR3: CASSPLGSSYEQYF

J: TRBJ1-5
D: TRBD1
size: -
V: TRBV2
DNA: TGTGCCAGCAGTGAACGGCTACCGACAGGGGGCTTGAGCAATCAGCCCCAGCATTTT
CDR3: CASSERLPTGGLSNQPQHF

J: TRBJ1-6
D: TRBD1
size: -
V: TRBV6-4
DNA: TGTGCCAGCGCGCGGCAGGGGGGTTCACCCCTCCACTTT
CDR3: CASARQGGSPLHF

J: TRBJ2-3
D: TRBD1
size: -
V: TRBV7-2
DNA: TGTGCCAGCAGCCAAGGGGGCCATACGCAGTATTTT
CDR3: CASSQGGHTQYF

J: TRBJ2-3
D: -
size: -
V: TRBV6-4
DNA: TGTGCCAGCAAAACAGGACCTAGCACAGATACGCAGTATTTT
CDR3: CASKTGPSTDTQYF

J: TRBJ2-3
D: -
size: few
V: TRBV2
DNA: TGTGCCAGCAACGCGGGCACTAGCACAGATACGCAGTATTTT
CDR3: CASNAGTSTDTQYF

J: TRBJ2-1
D: -
size: -
V: TRBV6-5
DNA: TGTGCCAGCAGTTACCATGCATTCAGATACAATGAGCAGTTCTTC
CDR3: CASSYHAFRYNEQFF

J: TRBJ2-1
D: TRBD1
size: -
V: TRBV28
DNA: TGTGCCAGCAGTTTAACAGGGGGCTTATTTGAGCAGTTCTTC
CDR3: CASSLTGGLFEQFF

J: TRBJ2-7
D: TRBD1
size: -
V: TRBV11-3
DNA: TGTGCCAGCAGCTTAGGGACAGGGAGCGAGCAGTACTTC
CDR3: CASSLGTGSEQYF

J: TRBJ2-7
D: TRBD2
size: once
V: TRBV10-2
DNA: TGCGCCAGCAGTGAGTCGATGGCTAGCGGGAGCCCCGCATACGAGCAGTACTTC
CDR3: CASSESMASGSPAYEQYF

J: TRBJ2-2
D: -
size: -
V: TRBV19
DNA: TGTGCCAGTAGGGCGGGGCTAGCGAACACCGGGGAGCTGTTTTTT
CDR3: CASRAGLANTGELFF

J: TRBJ1-1
D: -
size: once
V: TRBV7-8
DNA: TGTGCCAGCAGCTTAGCTCTTGCAGGGTCGAACACTGAAGCTTTCTTT
CDR3: CASSLALAGSNTEAFF

J: TRBJ2-1
D: TRBD2
size: -
V: TRBV7-3
DNA: TGTGCCAGCAGCTTACTAGCGGGAGCCAATGAGCAGTTCTTC
CDR3: CASSLLAGANEQFF

J: TRBJ1-1
D: -
size: -
V: TRBV11-2
DNA: TGTGCCAGCAGCTTTCCGAGGAACACTGAAGCTTTCTTT
CDR3: CASSFPRNTEAFF

J: TRBJ2-3
D: TRBD1
size: -
V: TRBV9
DNA: TGTGCCAGCAGCCAGACGGGACAGGGCCCCGTGGGTACGCAGTATTTT
CDR3: CASSQTGQGPVGTQYF

J: TRBJ1-5
D: -
size: once
V: TRBV28
DNA: TGTGCCGCACAGGCGAACAGCAATCAGCCCCAGCATTTT
CDR3: CAAQANSNQPQHF

J: TRBJ2-1
D: TRBD1
size: -
V: TRBV19
DNA: TGTGCCAGTAGTATAGGGACAGGCTCCTACAATGAGCAGTTCTTC
CDR3: CASSIGTGSYNEQFF

J: TRBJ1-2
D: TRBD1
size: -
V: TRBV30
DNA: TGTGCCTGGAGTGCTTCGGACAGGGTCTATGGCTACACCTTC
CDR3: CAWSASDRVYGYTF

J: TRBJ1-5
D: -
size: -
V: TRBV7-2
DNA: TGTGCCAGCAGCTTTCGGGGCTCCAAGGGTCAGCCCCAGCATTTT
CDR3: CASSFRGSKGQPQHF

J: TRBJ1-5
D: -
size: few
V: TRBV6-1
DNA: TGTGCCAGCAGTGAAGTTGCGAATCAGCCCCAGCATTTT
CDR3: CASSEVANQPQHF

J: TRBJ2-1
D: -
size: -
V: TRBV5-1
DNA: TGCGCCAGCAGCTTGGAAGTCAACAATGAGCAGTTCTTC
CDR3: CASSLEVNNEQFF

J: TRBJ1-6
D: TRBD1
size: -
V: TRBV11-2
DNA: TGTGCCAGCAGCCCGGGACAGTTAAACCTACCCCTCCACTTT
CDR3: CASSPGQLNLPLHF

J: TRBJ1-1
D: TRBD1
size: -
V: TRBV19
DNA: TGTGCCAGTATGGGGGACAGGGAAGCTTTCTTT
CDR3: CASMGDREAFF

J: TRBJ2-1
D: -
size: -
V: TRBV10-2
DNA: TGCGCCAGCAGAACATTCTTACCGGCGGGGAATGAGCAGTTCTTC
CDR3: CASRTFLPAGNEQFF

J: TRBJ2-3
D: -
size: -
V: TRBV5-1
DNA: TGCGCCAGCAGTAACGAGGGGACAGATACGCAGTATTTT
CDR3: CASSNEGTDTQYF

J: TRBJ2-3
D: TRBD2
size: -
V: TRBV29-1
DNA: TGCAGCGCCCCGGGGGGGGTGTGGGGCACAGATACGCAGTATTTT
CDR3: CSAPGGVWGTDTQYF

J: TRBJ2-5
D: -
size: once
V: TRBV5-1
DNA: TGCGCCAGCAGCTCCGATAAGACCCAGTACTTC
CDR3: CASSSDKTQYF

J: TRBJ1-2
D: -
size: few
V: TRBV18
DNA: TGTGCCAGCTCCCCTTCCGCTGACAGAAACCTCTATGGCTACACCTTC
CDR3: CASSPSADRNLYGYTF

J: TRBJ2-7
D: TRBD1
size: -
V: TRBV28
DNA: TGTGCCAGCGCAAGGACAGGGGGCTCCTACGAGCAGTACTTC
CDR3: CASARTGGSYEQYF

J: TRBJ1-1
D: -
size: -
V: TRBV1
DNA: TGCACCAGCAGCCAAGCCGTACTGTTTGTGAACACTGAAGCTTTCTTT
CDR3: CTSSQAVLFVNTEAFF

J: TRBJ1-1
D: -
size: -
V: TRBV6-6
DNA: TGTGCCAGCAGACAAGGACCGAAGAACACTGAAGCTTTCTTT
CDR3: CASRQGPKNTEAFF